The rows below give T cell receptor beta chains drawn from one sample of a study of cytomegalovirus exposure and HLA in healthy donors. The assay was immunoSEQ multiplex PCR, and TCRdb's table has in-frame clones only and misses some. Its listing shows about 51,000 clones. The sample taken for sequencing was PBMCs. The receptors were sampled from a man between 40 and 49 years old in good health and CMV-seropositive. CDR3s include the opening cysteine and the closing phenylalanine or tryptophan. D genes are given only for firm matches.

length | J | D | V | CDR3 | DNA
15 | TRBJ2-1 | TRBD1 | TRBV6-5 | CASSTPGQVYNEQFF | TGTGCCAGCAGTACCCCGGGACAGGTATACAATGAGCAGTTCTTC
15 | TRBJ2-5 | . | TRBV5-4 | CASSLANLGGETQYF | TGTGCCAGCAGCTTGGCCAACCTAGGGGGAGAGACCCAGTACTTC
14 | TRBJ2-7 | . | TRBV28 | CASTTGTQADEQYF | TGTGCCAGCACTACCGGGACTCAAGCGGACGAGCAGTACTTC
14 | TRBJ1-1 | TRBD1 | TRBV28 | CASNQAGTGTEAFF | TGTGCCAGCAATCAAGCCGGGACAGGCACTGAAGCTTTCTTT
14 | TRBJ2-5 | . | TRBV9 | CASSVAGAQETQYF | TGTGCCAGCAGCGTAGCTGGGGCTCAAGAGACCCAGTACTTC
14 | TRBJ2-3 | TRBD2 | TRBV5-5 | CASSSGGSGDTQYF | TGTGCCAGCAGCTCGGGCGGGAGCGGCGATACGCAGTATTTT
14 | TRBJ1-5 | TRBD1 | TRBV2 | CASSWGQSNQPQHF | TGTGCCAGCAGCTGGGGACAGTCCAATCAGCCCCAGCATTTT
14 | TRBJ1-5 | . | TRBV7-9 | CASSPYRDNQPQHF | TGTGCCAGCAGCCCATACAGGGACAATCAGCCCCAGCATTTT
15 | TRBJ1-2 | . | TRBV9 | CASSPGGGGNYGYTF | TGTGCCAGCAGCCCCGGAGGGGGGGGTAACTATGGCTACACCTTC
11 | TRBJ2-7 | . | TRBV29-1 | CSVEQSYEQYF | TGCAGCGTTGAACAGTCGTACGAGCAGTACTTC
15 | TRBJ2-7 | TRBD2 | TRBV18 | CASSPRTSGNYEQYF | TGTGCCAGCTCACCCAGGACTAGCGGAAACTACGAGCAGTACTTC
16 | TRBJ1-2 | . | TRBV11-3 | CASSFPRQFTNDGYTF | TGTGCCAGCAGCTTCCCCCGACAGTTTACCAACGATGGCTACACCTTC
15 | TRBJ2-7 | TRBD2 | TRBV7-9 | CASSPWTSGSYEQYF | TGTGCCAGCAGCCCTTGGACTAGCGGATCCTACGAGCAGTACTTC
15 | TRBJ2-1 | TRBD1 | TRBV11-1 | CASSPGQGGRNEQFF | TGTGCCAGCAGCCCGGGACAGGGGGGTCGCAATGAGCAGTTCTTC
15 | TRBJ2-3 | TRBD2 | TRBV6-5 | CASSRLAGGADTQYF | TGTGCCAGCAGTAGACTAGCGGGAGGGGCAGATACGCAGTATTTT
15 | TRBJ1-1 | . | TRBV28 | CASSTRQRMNTEAFF | TGTGCCAGCAGTACCCGACAGAGAATGAACACTGAAGCTTTCTTT
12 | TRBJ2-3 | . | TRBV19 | CASSIARDTQYF | TGTGCCAGTAGTATAGCACGGGATACGCAGTATTTT
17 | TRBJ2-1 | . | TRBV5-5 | CAPLWAGHLHSYNEQFF | TGTGCCCCCCTATGGGCAGGTCACCTTCACTCCTACAATGAGCAGTTCTTC
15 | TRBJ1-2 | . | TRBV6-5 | CASSGRGHKIYGYTF | TGTGCCAGCAGTGGCCGGGGACACAAAATCTATGGCTACACCTTC
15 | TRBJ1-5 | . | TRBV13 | CASSLGAGANQPQHF | TGTGCCAGCAGCTTAGGGGCAGGGGCAAATCAGCCCCAGCATTTT
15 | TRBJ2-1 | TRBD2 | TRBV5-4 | CASSLDSGRDGEQFF | TGTGCCAGCAGCTTGGATAGCGGGAGGGACGGTGAGCAGTTCTTC
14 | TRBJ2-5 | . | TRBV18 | CASSSGTDLENQYF | TGTGCCAGCTCATCCGGGACTGACCTGGAGAACCAGTACTTC